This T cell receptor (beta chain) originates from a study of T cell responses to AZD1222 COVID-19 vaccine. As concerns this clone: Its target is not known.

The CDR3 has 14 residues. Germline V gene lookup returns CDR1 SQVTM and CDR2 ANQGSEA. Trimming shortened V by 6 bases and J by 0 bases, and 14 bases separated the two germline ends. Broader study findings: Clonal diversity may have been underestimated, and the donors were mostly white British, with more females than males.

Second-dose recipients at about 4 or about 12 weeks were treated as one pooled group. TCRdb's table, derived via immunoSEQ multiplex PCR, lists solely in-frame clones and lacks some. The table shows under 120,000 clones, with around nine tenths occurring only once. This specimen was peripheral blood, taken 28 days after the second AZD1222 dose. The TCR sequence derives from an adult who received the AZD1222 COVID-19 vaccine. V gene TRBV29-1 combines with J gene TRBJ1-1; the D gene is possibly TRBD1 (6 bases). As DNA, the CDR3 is TGCAGCGTCCGGGGGCCTTTTATGAACACTGAAGCTTTCTTT. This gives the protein CSVRGPFMNTEAFF.